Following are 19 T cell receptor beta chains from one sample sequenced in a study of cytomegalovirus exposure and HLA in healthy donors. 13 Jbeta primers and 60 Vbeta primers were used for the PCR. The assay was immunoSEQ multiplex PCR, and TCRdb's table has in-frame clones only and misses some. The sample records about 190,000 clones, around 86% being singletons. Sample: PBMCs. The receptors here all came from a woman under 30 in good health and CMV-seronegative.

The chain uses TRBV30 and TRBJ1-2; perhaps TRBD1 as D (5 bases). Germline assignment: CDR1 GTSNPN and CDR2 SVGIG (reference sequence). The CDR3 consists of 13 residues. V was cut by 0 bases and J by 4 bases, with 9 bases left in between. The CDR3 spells CAWSVGEGYGYTF. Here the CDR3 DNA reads TGTGCCTGGAGTGTAGGGGAGGGCTATGGCTACACCTTC.

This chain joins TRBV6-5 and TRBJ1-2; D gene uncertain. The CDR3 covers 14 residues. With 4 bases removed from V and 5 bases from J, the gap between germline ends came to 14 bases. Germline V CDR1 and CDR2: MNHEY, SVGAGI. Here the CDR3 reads CASSSLRGLYGYTF. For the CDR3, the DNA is TGTGCCAGCAGTTCCCTGCGTGGTCTTTATGGCTACACCTTC.

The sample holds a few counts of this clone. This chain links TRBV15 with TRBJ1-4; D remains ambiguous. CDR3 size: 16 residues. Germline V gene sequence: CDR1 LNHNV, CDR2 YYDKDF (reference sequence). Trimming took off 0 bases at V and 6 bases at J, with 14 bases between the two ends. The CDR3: CATSRDPPAIDEKLFF. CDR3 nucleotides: TGTGCCACCAGCAGAGATCCGCCCGCGATAGATGAAAAACTGTTTTTT.

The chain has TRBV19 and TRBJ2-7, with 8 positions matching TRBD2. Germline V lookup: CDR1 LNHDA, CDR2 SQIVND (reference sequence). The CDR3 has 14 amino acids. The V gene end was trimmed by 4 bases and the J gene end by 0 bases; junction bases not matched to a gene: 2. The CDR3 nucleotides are TGTGCCAGTAGTAGCGGGGGGTACTCCTACGAGCAGTACTTC. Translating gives CASSSGGYSYEQYF.

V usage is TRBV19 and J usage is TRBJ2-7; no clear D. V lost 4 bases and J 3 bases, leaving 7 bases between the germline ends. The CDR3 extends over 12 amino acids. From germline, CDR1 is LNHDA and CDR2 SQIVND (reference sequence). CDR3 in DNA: TGTGCCAGTAGTACCTCGGGCTACGAGCAGTACTTC. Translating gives CASSTSGYEQYF.

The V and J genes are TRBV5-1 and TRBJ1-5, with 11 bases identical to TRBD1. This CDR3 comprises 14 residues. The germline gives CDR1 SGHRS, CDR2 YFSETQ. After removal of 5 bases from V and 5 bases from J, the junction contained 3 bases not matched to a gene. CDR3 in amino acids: CASSWTGGDQPQHF. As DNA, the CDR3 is TGCGCCAGCAGTTGGACAGGGGGCGATCAGCCCCAGCATTTT. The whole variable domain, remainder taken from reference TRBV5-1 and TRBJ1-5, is KAGVTQTPRYLIKTRGQQVTLSCSPISGHRSVSWYQQTPGQGLQFLFEYFSETQRNKGNFPGRFSGRQFSNSRSEMNVSTLELGDSALYLCASSWTGGDQPQHFGDGTRLSIL.

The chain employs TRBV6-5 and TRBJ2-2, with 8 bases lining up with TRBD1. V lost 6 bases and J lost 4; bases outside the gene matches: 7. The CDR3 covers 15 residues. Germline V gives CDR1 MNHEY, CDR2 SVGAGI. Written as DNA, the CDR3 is TGTGCCAGCAGCCTGGACAGGGCGGTCACCGGGGAGCTGTTTTTT. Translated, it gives CASSLDRAVTGELFF.

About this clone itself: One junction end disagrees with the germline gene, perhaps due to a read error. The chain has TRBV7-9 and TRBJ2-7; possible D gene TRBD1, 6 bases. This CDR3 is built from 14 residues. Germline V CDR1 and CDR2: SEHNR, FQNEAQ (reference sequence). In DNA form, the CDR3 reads TGTTCCAGCAGCTTAGAAGGGCGAGGGGGAGAGCAGTACTTC. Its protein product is CSSSLEGRGGEQYF.

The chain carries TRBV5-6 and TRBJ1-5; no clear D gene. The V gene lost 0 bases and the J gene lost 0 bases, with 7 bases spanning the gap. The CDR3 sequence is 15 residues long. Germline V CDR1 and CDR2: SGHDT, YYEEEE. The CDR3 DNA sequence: TGTGCCAGCAGCTTGGGGAGTTTTAGCAATCAGCCCCAGCATTTT. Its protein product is CASSLGSFSNQPQHF.

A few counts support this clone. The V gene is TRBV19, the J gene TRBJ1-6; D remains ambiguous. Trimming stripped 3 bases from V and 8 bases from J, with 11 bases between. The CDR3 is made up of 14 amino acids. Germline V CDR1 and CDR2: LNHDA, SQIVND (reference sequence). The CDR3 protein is CASSIMGPDSPLHF. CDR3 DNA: TGTGCCAGTAGTATTATGGGCCCGGATTCACCCCTCCACTTT.

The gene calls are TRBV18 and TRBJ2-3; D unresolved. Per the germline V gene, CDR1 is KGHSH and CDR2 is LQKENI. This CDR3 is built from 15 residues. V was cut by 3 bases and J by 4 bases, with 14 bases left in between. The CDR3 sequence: CASSPPGLGADTQYF. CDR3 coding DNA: TGTGCCAGCTCACCTCCCGGGTTGGGTGCAGATACGCAGTATTTT.

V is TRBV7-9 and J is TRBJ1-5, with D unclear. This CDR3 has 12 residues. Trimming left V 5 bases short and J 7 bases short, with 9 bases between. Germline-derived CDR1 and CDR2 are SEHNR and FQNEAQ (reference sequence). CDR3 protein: CASSDGLQPQHF. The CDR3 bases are TGTGCCAGCAGCGATGGACTCCAGCCCCAGCATTTT. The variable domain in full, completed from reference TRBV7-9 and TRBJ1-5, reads DTGVSQNPRHKITKRGQNVTFRCDPISEHNRLYWYRQTLGQGPEFLTYFQNEAQLEKSRLLSDRFSAERPKGSFSTLEIQRTEQGDSAMYLCASSDGLQPQHFGDGTRLSIL.

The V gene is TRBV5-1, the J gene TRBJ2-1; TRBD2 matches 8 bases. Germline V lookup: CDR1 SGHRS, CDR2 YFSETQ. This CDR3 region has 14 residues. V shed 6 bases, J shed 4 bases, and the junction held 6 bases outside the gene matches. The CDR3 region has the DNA TGCGCCAGCAAGGAGAGCGGGGGATACAATGAGCAGTTCTTC. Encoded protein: CASKESGGYNEQFF.

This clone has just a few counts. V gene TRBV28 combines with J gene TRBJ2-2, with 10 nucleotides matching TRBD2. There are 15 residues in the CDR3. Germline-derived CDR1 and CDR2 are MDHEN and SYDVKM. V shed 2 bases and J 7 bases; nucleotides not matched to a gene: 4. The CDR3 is CASSLLAGAGGELFF. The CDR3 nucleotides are TGTGCCAGCAGTTTACTAGCGGGAGCTGGCGGGGAGCTGTTTTTT.

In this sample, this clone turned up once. The CDR3 DNA follows: TGTGCCAGCAGTGAAGTGGGGAGGGGAAACACTGAAGCTTTCTTT. As protein: CASSEVGRGNTEAFF. The V and J genes are TRBV2 and TRBJ1-1; perhaps TRBD1 as D (5 bases). CDR3 length: 15 residues. Trimming removed 1 base at V and 2 bases at J, with 11 bases between. CDR1 and CDR2 from the germline V gene are SNHLY and FYNNEI.

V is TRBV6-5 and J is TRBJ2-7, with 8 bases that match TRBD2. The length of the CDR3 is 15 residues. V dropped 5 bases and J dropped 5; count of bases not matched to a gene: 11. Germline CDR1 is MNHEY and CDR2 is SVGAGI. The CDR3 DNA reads TGTGCCAGCAGTAACCTAGCGGGTTCTTGGCACGAGCAGTACTTC. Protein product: CASSNLAGSWHEQYF.

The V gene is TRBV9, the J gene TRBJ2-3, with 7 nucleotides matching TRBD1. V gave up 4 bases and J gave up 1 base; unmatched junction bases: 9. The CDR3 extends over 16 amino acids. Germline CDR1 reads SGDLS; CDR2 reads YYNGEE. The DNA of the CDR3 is TGTGCCAGCAGCCTTCTCGGGACAGCAGGCACAGATACGCAGTATTTT. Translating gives CASSLLGTAGTDTQYF.

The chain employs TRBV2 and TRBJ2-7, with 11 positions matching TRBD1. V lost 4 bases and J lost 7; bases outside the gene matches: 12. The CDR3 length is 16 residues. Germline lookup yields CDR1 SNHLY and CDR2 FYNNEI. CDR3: CASSAGQGASTTEQYF. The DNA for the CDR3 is TGTGCCAGCAGTGCCGGACAGGGGGCTTCAACTACGGAGCAGTACTTC. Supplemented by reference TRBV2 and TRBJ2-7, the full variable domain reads EPEVTQTPSHQVTQMGQEVILRCVPISNHLYFYWYRQILGQKVEFLVSFYNNEISEKSEIFDDQFSVERPDGSNFTLKIRSTKLEDSAMYFCASSAGQGASTTEQYFGPGTRLTVT.

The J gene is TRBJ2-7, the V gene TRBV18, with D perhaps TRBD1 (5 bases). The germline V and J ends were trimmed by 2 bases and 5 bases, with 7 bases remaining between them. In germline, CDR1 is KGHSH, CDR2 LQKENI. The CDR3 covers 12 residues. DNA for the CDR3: TGTGCCAGCTCACCAATCAGGGACGAGCAGTACTTC. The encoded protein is CASSPIRDEQYF.